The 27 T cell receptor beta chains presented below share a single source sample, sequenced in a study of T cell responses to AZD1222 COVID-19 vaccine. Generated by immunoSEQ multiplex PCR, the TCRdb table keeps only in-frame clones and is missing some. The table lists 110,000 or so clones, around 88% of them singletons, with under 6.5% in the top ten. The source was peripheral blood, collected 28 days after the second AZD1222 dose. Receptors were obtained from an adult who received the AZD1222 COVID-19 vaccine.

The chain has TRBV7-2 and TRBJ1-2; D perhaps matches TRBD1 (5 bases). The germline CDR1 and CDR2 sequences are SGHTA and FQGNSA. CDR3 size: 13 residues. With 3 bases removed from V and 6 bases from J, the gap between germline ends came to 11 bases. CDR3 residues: CASSFFSGNGYTF. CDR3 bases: TGTGCCAGCAGCTTTTTTTCAGGGAATGGCTACACCTTC.

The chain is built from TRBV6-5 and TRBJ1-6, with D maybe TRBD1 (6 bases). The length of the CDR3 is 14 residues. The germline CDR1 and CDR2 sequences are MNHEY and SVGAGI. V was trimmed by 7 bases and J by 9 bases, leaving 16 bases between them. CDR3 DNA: TGTGCCAGCACCAAAGAGGGGGGAATTTCACCCCTCCACTTT. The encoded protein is CASTKEGGISPLHF.

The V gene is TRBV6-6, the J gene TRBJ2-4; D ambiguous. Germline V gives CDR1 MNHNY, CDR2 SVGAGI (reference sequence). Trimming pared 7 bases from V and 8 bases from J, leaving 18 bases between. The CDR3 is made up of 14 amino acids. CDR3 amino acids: CASMQGVSGYIQYF. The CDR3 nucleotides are TGTGCCAGCATGCAAGGAGTGAGTGGGTACATTCAGTACTTC.

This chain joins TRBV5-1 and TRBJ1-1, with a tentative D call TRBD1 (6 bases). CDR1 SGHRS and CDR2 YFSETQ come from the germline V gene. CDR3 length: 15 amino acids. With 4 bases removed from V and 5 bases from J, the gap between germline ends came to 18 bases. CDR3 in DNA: TGCGCCAGCAGCCTCGAAACAGGGTTCCGGACTGAAGCTTTCTTT. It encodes CASSLETGFRTEAFF.

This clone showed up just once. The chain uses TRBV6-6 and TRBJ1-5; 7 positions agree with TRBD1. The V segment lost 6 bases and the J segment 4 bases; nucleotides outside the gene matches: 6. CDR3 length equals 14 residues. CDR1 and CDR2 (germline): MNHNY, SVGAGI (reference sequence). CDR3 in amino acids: CASRPGTVNQPQHF. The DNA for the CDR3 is TGTGCCAGCAGACCCGGGACAGTTAATCAGCCCCAGCATTTT.

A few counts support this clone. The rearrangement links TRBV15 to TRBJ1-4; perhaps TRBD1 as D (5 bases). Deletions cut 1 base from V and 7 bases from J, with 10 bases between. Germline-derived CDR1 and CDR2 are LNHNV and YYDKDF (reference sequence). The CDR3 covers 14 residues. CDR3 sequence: CATSRGLGGEKLFF. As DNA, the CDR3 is TGTGCCACCAGCAGAGGGCTTGGGGGTGAAAAACTGTTTTTT.

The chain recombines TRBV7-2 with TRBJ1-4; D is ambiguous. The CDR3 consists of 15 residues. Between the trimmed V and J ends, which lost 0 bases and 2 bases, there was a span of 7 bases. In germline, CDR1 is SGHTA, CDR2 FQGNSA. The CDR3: CASSLAGWTNEKLFF. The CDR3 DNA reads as TGTGCCAGCAGCTTAGCGGGGTGGACTAATGAAAAACTGTTTTTT.

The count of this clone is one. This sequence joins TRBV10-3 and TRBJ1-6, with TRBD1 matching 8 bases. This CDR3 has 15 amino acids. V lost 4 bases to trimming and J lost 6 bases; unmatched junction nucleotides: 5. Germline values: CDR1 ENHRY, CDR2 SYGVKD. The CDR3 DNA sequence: TGTGCCATCAGTGGGACCGGGACAGGTAATTCACCCCTCCACTTT. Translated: CAISGTGTGNSPLHF.

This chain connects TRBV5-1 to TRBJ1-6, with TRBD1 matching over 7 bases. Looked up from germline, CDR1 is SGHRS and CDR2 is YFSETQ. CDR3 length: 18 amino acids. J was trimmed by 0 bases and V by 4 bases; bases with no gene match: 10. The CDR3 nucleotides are TGCGCCAGCAGCCGGGACAGCGCAGTAAGCTCCTATAATTCACCCCTCCACTTT. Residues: CASSRDSAVSSYNSPLHF.

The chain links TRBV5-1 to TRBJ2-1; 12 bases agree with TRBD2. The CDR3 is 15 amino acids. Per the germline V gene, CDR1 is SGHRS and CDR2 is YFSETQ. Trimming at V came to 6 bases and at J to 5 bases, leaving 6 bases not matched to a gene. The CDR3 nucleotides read TGCGCCAGCAACCCTAGCGGGGGGGCCAACAATGAGCAGTTCTTC. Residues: CASNPSGGANNEQFF.

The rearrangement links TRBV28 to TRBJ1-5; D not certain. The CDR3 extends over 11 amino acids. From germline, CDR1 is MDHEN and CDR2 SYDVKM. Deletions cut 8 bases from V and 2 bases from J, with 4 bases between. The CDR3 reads CASQRNQPQHF. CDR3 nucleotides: TGTGCCAGCCAACGCAATCAGCCCCAGCATTTT.

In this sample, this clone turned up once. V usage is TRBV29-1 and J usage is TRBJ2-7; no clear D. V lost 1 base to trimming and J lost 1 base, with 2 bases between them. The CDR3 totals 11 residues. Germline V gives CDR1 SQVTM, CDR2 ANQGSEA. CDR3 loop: CSVEVSYEQYF. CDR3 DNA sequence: TGCAGCGTTGAAGTTTCCTACGAGCAGTACTTC.

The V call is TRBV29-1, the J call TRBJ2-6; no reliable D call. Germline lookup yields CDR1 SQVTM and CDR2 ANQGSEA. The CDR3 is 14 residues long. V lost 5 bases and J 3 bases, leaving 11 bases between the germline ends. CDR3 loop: CSVRTDRGANVLTF. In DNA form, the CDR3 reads TGCAGCGTTCGCACCGACCGTGGGGCCAACGTCCTGACTTTC. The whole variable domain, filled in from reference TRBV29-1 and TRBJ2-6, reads SAVISQKPSRDICQRGTSLTIQCQVDSQVTMMFWYRQQPGQSLTLIATANQGSEATYESGFVIDKFPISRPNLTFSTLTVSNMSPEDSSIYLCSVRTDRGANVLTFGAGSRLTVL.

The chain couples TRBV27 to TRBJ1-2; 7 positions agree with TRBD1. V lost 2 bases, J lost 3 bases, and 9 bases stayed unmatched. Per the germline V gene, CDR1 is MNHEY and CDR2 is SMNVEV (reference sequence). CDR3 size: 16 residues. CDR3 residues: CASSLRQGGQYYGYTF. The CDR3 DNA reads TGTGCCAGCAGTTTACGCCAGGGGGGACAGTACTATGGCTACACCTTC.

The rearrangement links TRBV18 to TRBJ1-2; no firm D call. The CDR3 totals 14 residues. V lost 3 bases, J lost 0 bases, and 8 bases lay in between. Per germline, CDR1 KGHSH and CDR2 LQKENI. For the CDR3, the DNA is TGTGCCAGCTCACCTACAGAAGCTAACTATGGCTACACCTTC. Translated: CASSPTEANYGYTF.

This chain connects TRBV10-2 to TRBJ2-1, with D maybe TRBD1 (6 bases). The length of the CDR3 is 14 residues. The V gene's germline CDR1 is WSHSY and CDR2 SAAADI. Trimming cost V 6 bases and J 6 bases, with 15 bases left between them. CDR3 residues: CASRTPGTINEQFF. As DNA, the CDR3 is TGCGCCAGCAGGACCCCCGGGACAATCAATGAGCAGTTCTTC.

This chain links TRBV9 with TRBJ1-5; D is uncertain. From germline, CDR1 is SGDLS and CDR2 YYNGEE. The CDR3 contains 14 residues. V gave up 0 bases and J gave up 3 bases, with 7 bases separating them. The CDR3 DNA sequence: TGTGCCAGCAGCGTAGGGTCAGTCAATCAGCCCCAGCATTTT. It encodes CASSVGSVNQPQHF.

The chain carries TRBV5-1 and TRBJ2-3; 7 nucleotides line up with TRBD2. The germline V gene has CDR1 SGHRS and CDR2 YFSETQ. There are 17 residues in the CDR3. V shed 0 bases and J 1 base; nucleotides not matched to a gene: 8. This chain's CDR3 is CASSLGWGGDRTDTQYF. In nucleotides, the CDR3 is TGCGCCAGCAGCTTGGGCTGGGGGGGGGATCGCACAGATACGCAGTATTTT.

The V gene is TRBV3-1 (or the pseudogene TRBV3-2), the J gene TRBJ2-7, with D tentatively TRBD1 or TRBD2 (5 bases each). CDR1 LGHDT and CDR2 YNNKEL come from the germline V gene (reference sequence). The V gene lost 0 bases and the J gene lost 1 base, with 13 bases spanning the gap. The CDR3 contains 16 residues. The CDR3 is CASSQDLGTMSYEQYF. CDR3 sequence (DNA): TGTGCCAGCAGCCAAGATTTGGGGACCATGTCCTACGAGCAGTACTTC.

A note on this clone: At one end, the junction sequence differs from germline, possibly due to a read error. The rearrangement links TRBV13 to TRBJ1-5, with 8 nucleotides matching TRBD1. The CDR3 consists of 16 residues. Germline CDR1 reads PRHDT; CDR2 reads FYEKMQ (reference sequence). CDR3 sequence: CASTLRAGGSNQPQHF. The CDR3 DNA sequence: TGTGCCAGCACCTTAAGGGCAGGGGGCAGCAATCAGCCCCAGCATTTT.

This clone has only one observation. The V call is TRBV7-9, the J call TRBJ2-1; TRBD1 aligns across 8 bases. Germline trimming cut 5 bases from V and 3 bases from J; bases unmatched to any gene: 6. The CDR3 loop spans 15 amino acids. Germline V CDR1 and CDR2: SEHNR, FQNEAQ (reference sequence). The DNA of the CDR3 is TGTGCCAGCAGCCAGCGGACAGGGTTCTACAATGAGCAGTTCTTC. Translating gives CASSQRTGFYNEQFF. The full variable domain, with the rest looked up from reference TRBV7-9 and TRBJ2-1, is DTGVSQNPRHKITKRGQNVTFRCDPISEHNRLYWYRQTLGQGPEFLTYFQNEAQLEKSRLLSDRFSAERPKGSFSTLEIQRTEQGDSAMYLCASSQRTGFYNEQFFGPGTRLTVL.

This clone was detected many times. CDR3: CASSQDKGNQPQHF. CDR3 bases: TGTGCCAGCTCGCAGGACAAGGGCAATCAGCCCCAGCATTTT. The rearrangement uses TRBV18 and TRBJ1-5, with D possibly matching TRBD1 (5 bases). Germline V lookup: CDR1 KGHSH, CDR2 LQKENI. V was cut by 6 bases and J by 2 bases, with 11 bases left in between. The CDR3 loop spans 14 amino acids.

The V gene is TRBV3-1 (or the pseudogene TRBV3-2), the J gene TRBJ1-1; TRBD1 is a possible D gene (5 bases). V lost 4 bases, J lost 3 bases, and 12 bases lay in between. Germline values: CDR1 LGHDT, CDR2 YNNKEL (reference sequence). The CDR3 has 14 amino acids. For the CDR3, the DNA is TGTGCCAGCAGCCTTAATAGGGGCGACACTGAAGCTTTCTTT. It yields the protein CASSLNRGDTEAFF.

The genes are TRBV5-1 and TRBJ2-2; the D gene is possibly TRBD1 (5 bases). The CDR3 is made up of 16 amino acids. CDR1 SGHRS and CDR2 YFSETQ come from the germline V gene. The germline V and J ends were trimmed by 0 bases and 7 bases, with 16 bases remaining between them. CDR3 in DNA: TGCGCCAGCAGCTTGGAGGGGCCGAACTTGGACGGGGAGCTGTTTTTT. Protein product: CASSLEGPNLDGELFF.

CDR3 in DNA: TGTGCCAGCAGTACAAAGTTGACGGGTTCTAATGAAAAACTGTTTTTT. This sequence encodes CASSTKLTGSNEKLFF. The chain employs TRBV27 and TRBJ1-4; D is uncertain. The CDR3 contains 16 residues. Germline V lookup: CDR1 MNHEY, CDR2 SMNVEV (reference sequence). The V end was cut by 5 bases, the J end by 3 bases, with 16 bases between.

Here the CDR3 reads CASSYGQGSSNQPQHF. CDR3 nucleotide sequence: TGTGCCAGCAGTTACGGGCAGGGGAGCAGCAATCAGCCCCAGCATTTT. This chain links TRBV6-5 with TRBJ1-5; the D gene is possibly TRBD1 (6 bases). The germline V gene encodes CDR1 MNHEY and CDR2 SVGAGI. CDR3 length equals 16 residues. Between the trimmed V and J ends, which lost 2 bases and 1 base, there was a span of 12 bases.

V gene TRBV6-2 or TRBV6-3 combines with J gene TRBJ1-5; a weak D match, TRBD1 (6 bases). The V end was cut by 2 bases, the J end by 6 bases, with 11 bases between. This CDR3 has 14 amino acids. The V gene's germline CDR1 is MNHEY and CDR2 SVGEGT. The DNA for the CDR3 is TGTGCCAGCAGTTACAGGGGGATGGGTCAGCCCCAGCATTTT. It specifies CASSYRGMGQPQHF.